The 25 T cell receptor beta chains listed next were all sequenced from one sample in a study of technical replicates of blood from a handful of donors. Measured with immunoSEQ multiplex PCR; TCRdb has only the in-frame clones, and not every one. The sample includes fewer than 110,000 clones, roughly 95% of them seen just once. Sequenced input: T cells isolated from PBMCs. Receptors originate from a human donor in good health.

The V and J genes are TRBV13 and TRBJ2-1; no clear D. This CDR3 comprises 12 residues. In germline, CDR1 is PRHDT, CDR2 FYEKMQ (reference sequence). Trimming pared 0 bases from V and 9 bases from J, leaving 6 bases between. In nucleotides, the CDR3 is TGTGCCAGCAGCTTAGGTACGGGTGAGCAGTTCTTC. This codes for CASSLGTGEQFF. The complete variable domain, with remaining parts taken from reference TRBV13 and TRBJ2-1, reads AAGVIQSPRHLIKEKRETATLKCYPIPRHDTVYWYQQGPGQDPQFLISFYEKMQSDKGSIPDRFSAQQFSDYHSELNMSSLELGDSALYFCASSLGTGEQFFGPGTRLTVL.

J is TRBJ1-2 and V is TRBV5-4, with D maybe TRBD1 (6 bases). V was cut by 4 bases and J by 6 bases, with 19 bases left in between. The CDR3 length is 15 residues. From germline, CDR1 is SGHNT and CDR2 YYREEE (reference sequence). In DNA form, the CDR3 reads TGTGCCAGCAGCCAGGACAACAGGGACAAGAATGGCTACACCTTC. Encoded protein: CASSQDNRDKNGYTF.

The chain joins TRBV21-1 to TRBJ1-5. TRBV21-1 is a listed pseudogene. This CDR3 spans 15 amino acids. CDR3 sequence: CASSKGRGETQPQHF. CDR3 DNA: TGTGCCAGCAGCAAAGGGCGGGGGGAGACACAGCCCCAGCATTTT.

The V and J genes are TRBV10-1 and TRBJ1-6; D possibly corresponds to TRBD1 (6 bases). CDR1 WNHNN and CDR2 SYGVQD come from the germline V gene (reference sequence). The CDR3 loop spans 15 amino acids. V lost 3 bases, J lost 5 bases, and 11 bases lay in between. The CDR3 nucleotides are TGCGCCAGCAGTGAATCCACAGGGCATAATTCACCCCTCCACTTT. The encoded protein is CASSESTGHNSPLHF.

This clone has more than one count but fewer than ten. This rearrangement joins TRBV28 to TRBJ1-1; the D gene is possibly TRBD1 (5 bases). V was trimmed by 1 base and J by 6 bases, leaving 9 bases between them. The CDR3 totals 13 residues. Germline V lookup: CDR1 MDHEN, CDR2 SYDVKM. The CDR3 DNA is TGTGCCAGCAGTTTATCCGGAGGGGCTGAAGCTTTCTTT. This gives the protein CASSLSGGAEAFF. The whole variable domain, filled in from reference TRBV28 and TRBJ1-1, reads DVKVTQSSRYLVKRTGEKVFLECVQDMDHENMFWYRQDPGLGLRLIYFSYDVKMKEKGDIPEGYSVSREKKERFSLILESASTNQTSMYLCASSLSGGAEAFFGQGTRLTVV.

The rearrangement links TRBV11-2 to TRBJ2-1; 9 positions match TRBD1. Germline V gene data show CDR1 as SGHAT and CDR2 as FQNNGV. After removal of 3 bases from V and 6 bases from J, the junction contained 6 bases not matched to a gene. This CDR3 region has 15 residues. The CDR3 sequence: CASSLMGQGGNEQFF. The CDR3 region has the DNA TGTGCCAGCAGCTTGATGGGACAGGGAGGCAATGAGCAGTTCTTC.

This rearrangement joins TRBV5-4 to TRBJ2-5; weak D call: TRBD1 (6 bases). This CDR3 region has 15 residues. The V gene's germline CDR1 is SGHNT and CDR2 YYREEE (reference sequence). The V end lost 4 bases, the J end lost 5 bases, and 18 bases lay between the germline ends. The CDR3 loop reads CASSADQGRGETQYF. The DNA for the CDR3 is TGTGCCAGCAGCGCCGACCAGGGGCGCGGGGAGACCCAGTACTTC.

This clone showed up just a few times. The gene calls are TRBV28 and TRBJ1-1, with TRBD1 matching over 9 bases. V shed 4 bases, J shed 1 base, and the junction held 10 bases outside the gene matches. The CDR3 spans 17 residues. Germline CDR1 and CDR2: MDHEN and SYDVKM. The CDR3 bases are TGTGCCAGCAGTTCGATCGGGACAGGGTTCGGGAACACTGAAGCTTTCTTT. Protein: CASSSIGTGFGNTEAFF. The full variable domain, rest sourced from reference TRBV28 and TRBJ1-1, is DVKVTQSSRYLVKRTGEKVFLECVQDMDHENMFWYRQDPGLGLRLIYFSYDVKMKEKGDIPEGYSVSREKKERFSLILESASTNQTSMYLCASSSIGTGFGNTEAFFGQGTRLTVV.

V and J are TRBV7-9 and TRBJ2-7; 10 nucleotides match TRBD2. The CDR3 totals 15 residues. Germline CDR1 and CDR2: SEHNR and FQNEAQ (reference sequence). J lost 4 bases, V lost 5 bases, and 8 bases had no gene match. The CDR3 protein is CASSTSSGSIYEQYF. In DNA form, the CDR3 reads TGTGCCAGCAGCACTTCTAGCGGGAGTATATACGAGCAGTACTTC.

This clone was seen a handful of times. V usage is TRBV19 and J usage is TRBJ2-7, with TRBD1 matching over 10 bases. The CDR3 spans 13 residues. CDR1 LNHDA and CDR2 SQIVND come from the germline V gene (reference sequence). V gave up 6 bases and J gave up 6 bases; unmatched junction bases: 5. The chain's CDR3 is CASSLRDRGEQYF. DNA of the CDR3: TGTGCCAGTAGCCTCCGGGACAGGGGCGAGCAGTACTTC.

The CDR3 nucleotides are TGTGCCAGCAGTTTCCCACTAGCGGGAGCCCCATTTACTACCACAGATACGCAGTATTTT. Amino acids: CASSFPLAGAPFTTTDTQYF. The rearrangement uses TRBV28 and TRBJ2-3; the match to TRBD2 covers 11 bases. The V segment lost 3 bases and the J segment 2 bases; nucleotides outside the gene matches: 16. The germline CDR1 and CDR2 sequences are MDHEN and SYDVKM. The CDR3 spans 20 residues.

The gene calls are TRBV11-2 and TRBJ2-1; D might be TRBD2 (6 bases). V was cut by 5 bases and J by 15 bases, with 29 bases left in between. The CDR3 extends over 16 amino acids. CDR1 SGHAT and CDR2 FQNNGV come from the germline V gene. The chain's CDR3 is CASSPYGAGYVNDLFF. In DNA form, the CDR3 reads TGTGCCAGCAGCCCCTATGGGGCGGGGTATGTCAATGATTTGTTCTTC.

The rearrangement joins TRBV14 to TRBJ2-7, with 13 bases that match TRBD2. The CDR3 has 16 residues. The germline V gene encodes CDR1 SGHDN and CDR2 FVKESK. V was clipped by 4 bases and J by 0 bases; unmatched bases: 3. The CDR3 DNA sequence: TGTGCCAGCAGCCCGTGGACTAGCGGGAGCTCCTACGAGCAGTACTTC. Translation: CASSPWTSGSSYEQYF.

The chain recombines TRBV5-4 with TRBJ1-6, with unresolved D. This CDR3 has 16 amino acids. V gave up 0 bases and J gave up 0 bases, with 7 bases separating them. The germline V gene has CDR1 SGHNT and CDR2 YYREEE (reference sequence). The CDR3 reads CASSLAPLSYNSPLHF. CDR3 DNA: TGTGCCAGCAGCTTGGCTCCCCTCTCCTATAATTCACCCCTCCACTTT.

In nucleotides, the CDR3 is TGTGCCAGCTCACCAATCGGGACAGCCATGAACACTGAAGCTTTCTTT. Translated, it gives CASSPIGTAMNTEAFF. The chain couples TRBV18 to TRBJ1-1, with TRBD1 identical over 7 bases. The CDR3 has 16 amino acids. Germline CDR1 KGHSH, CDR2 LQKENI. With V trimmed by 2 bases and J by 0 bases, 6 bases remained unmatched.

The CDR3 region has the DNA TGTGCCAGCAGTTCGCCACTAGCGGGAGGCGCATGGTCGAGGAGCTCCTACAATGAGCAGTTCTTC. It encodes CASSSPLAGGAWSRSSYNEQFF. This chain connects TRBV28 to TRBJ2-1; 12 positions agree with TRBD2. Germline V gene data show CDR1 as MDHEN and CDR2 as SYDVKM. This CDR3 is 22 amino acids long. J gave up 0 bases and V 4 bases, and 19 bases lay outside the gene matches. The whole variable domain, filled in from reference TRBV28 and TRBJ2-1, reads DVKVTQSSRYLVKRTGEKVFLECVQDMDHENMFWYRQDPGLGLRLIYFSYDVKMKEKGDIPEGYSVSREKKERFSLILESASTNQTSMYLCASSSPLAGGAWSRSSYNEQFFGPGTRLTVL.

This chain connects TRBV29-1 to TRBJ2-1, with 8 bases aligning to TRBD1. The CDR3 contains 13 residues. Germline CDR1 SQVTM, CDR2 ANQGSEA. Trimming cost V 7 bases and J 3 bases; bases outside gene matches: 5. As DNA, the CDR3 is TGCAGCGCCGCGGGACAGGTCTACAATGAGCAGTTCTTC. This codes for CSAAGQVYNEQFF.

V and J are TRBV6-6 and TRBJ1-1, with 7 bases identical to TRBD1. Germline lookup yields CDR1 MNHNY and CDR2 SVGAGI (reference sequence). This CDR3 has 16 amino acids. V lost 4 bases to trimming and J lost 2 bases; unmatched junction nucleotides: 10. In nucleotides, the CDR3 is TGTGCCAGCAGTTCCGCGGAGGGGGCGCGAAACACTGAAGCTTTCTTT. Its protein is CASSSAEGARNTEAFF.

This rearrangement joins TRBV19 to TRBJ2-3; TRBD1 matches 11 bases. V trimming: 3 bases; J trimming: 2 bases; junction bases outside the gene matches: 4. Germline V gives CDR1 LNHDA, CDR2 SQIVND (reference sequence). This CDR3 is 16 amino acids long. The DNA of the CDR3 is TGTGCCAGTAGTATTAGGGACAGGGGGTACACAGATACGCAGTATTTT. It encodes CASSIRDRGYTDTQYF.

This chain links TRBV29-1 with TRBJ1-1; D gene unclear. Germline CDR1 reads SQVTM; CDR2 reads ANQGSEA. The CDR3 runs 14 residues. V was clipped by 4 bases and J by 3 bases, with 15 bases between them. The CDR3 DNA sequence: TGCAGCGTTGGCGGACCCTTGGGAGACACTGAAGCTTTCTTT. Translated, it gives CSVGGPLGDTEAFF.

The chain is built from TRBV18 and TRBJ1-1; maybe TRBD1 (6 bases). This CDR3 comprises 13 residues. Germline CDR1 is KGHSH and CDR2 is LQKENI. Trimming removed 6 bases at V and 4 bases at J, with 12 bases between. DNA for the CDR3: TGTGCCAGCTCCGCGACAGGAACCACTGAAGCTTTCTTT. The encoded protein is CASSATGTTEAFF.

The chain has TRBV18 and TRBJ1-5, with D uncertain. Trimming removed 3 bases from V and 3 bases from J, with 18 bases in between. This CDR3 region has 17 residues. The germline gives CDR1 KGHSH, CDR2 LQKENI. CDR3 DNA sequence: TGTGCCAGCTCACCGGATCGTTTCAGGCCACTCAATCAGCCCCAGCATTTT. Its translation: CASSPDRFRPLNQPQHF. The full variable domain, in which reference TRBV18 and TRBJ1-5 provide the parts outside the CDR3, is NAGVMQNPRHLVRRRGQEARLRCSPMKGHSHVYWYRQLPEEGLKFMVYLQKENIIDESGMPKERFSAEFPKEGPSILRIQQVVRGDSAAYFCASSPDRFRPLNQPQHFGDGTRLSIL.

This rearrangement joins TRBV4-2 to TRBJ1-2; perhaps TRBD1 as D (5 bases). Germline V CDR1 and CDR2: LGHNA, YNFKEQ. CDR3 size: 21 residues. V lost 4 bases and J lost 3, with 33 bases in between. This chain's CDR3 is CASSRRGGQGGTGGKDYGYTF. The CDR3 region has the DNA TGTGCCAGCAGCCGACGGGGAGGTCAGGGAGGAACGGGTGGTAAGGACTATGGCTACACCTTC.

The chain recombines TRBV5-1 with TRBJ1-2; D is unresolved. Germline V gene lookup returns CDR1 SGHRS and CDR2 YFSETQ. This CDR3 region has 14 residues. The V end was cut by 3 bases, the J end by 5 bases, with 14 bases between. CDR3 DNA sequence: TGCGCCAGCAGCTCAAACCAGGCACTTTATGGCTACACCTTC. Amino acids: CASSSNQALYGYTF.

V is TRBV7-6 and J is TRBJ1-6, with unresolved D. With 2 bases removed from V and 8 bases from J, the gap between germline ends came to 7 bases. The CDR3 is 13 amino acids. CDR1 is SGHVS and CDR2 is FNYEAQ in the germline V gene. As DNA, the CDR3 is TGTGCCAGCAGCTTAAGCCCGGATTCACCCCTCCACTTT. Translation: CASSLSPDSPLHF.